This TCR beta chain was identified in a study of T cell responses to AZD1222 COVID-19 vaccine (dated by TCRdb to about 2021). Looking at the study overall: AZD1222 recipients whose second dose came at about 4 weeks and those whose second dose came at about 12 weeks were combined into one group, since spike-specific TCR depth and breadth did not differ between the two schedules. A total of 230 or so trial participants underwent TCR sequencing, of whom about 210 received two doses of AZD1222 and some 26 received two doses of the MenACWY control vaccine. Trial participants were enrolled by age into subgroups of 18-55, 56-69 and 70-plus years, and 148, 28 and 57 TCR-sequenced participants, respectively, were included in these subgroups. Paper-wide results and their limitations: Participants were mostly white British, with more females than males. The authors suggested clonal diversity may have been underestimated. After two AZD1222 doses, both the breadth and the depth of spike-specific TCRs were significantly higher than at day 0 and than in MenACWY recipients. Vaccine-associated CD4 TCRs spanned the whole spike protein, with dominant responses in regions 160-218 and 743-854. Only five to seven AZD1222 recipients were SARS-CoV-2 seropositive at baseline, limiting conclusions about previously exposed vaccinees. In the small 56-69-year group, the increase in depth fell short of significance, most likely because of low power. No day 14 peak-response samples were available, so repertoires were characterized only after the peak T cell response. Nearly half of unique spike-specific TCRs reportedly recognized epitopes outside regions mutated in the B.1.351 and B.1.1.7 variants.

On this clone itself: Its antigen target is currently unknown. The input lacks base qualities; no much larger clone sits a single base away.

The trim is 3 bases for V and 8 bases for J, with a gap of 9 bases between the germline ends. In the germline V gene, CDR1 corresponds to SGHRS and CDR2 to YFSETQ. There are 12 amino acids in the CDR3, from cysteine to phenylalanine inclusive. The only DNA kept is the CDR3, 36 bases in frame from the first base. The sample's time point label, decoded: baseline before first vaccination. The vaccinee samples were drawn from two UK trials, COV001 and COV002, one of which was a single-blind randomized controlled phase 2/3 trial testing AZD1222 (ChAdOx1 nCoV-19) in healthy adults. For TCRbeta chain sequencing, PBMC samples were collected from trial participants at day 0 and at day 28 after the second dose. The CDR3 regions of human TCRbeta chains were analyzed by immunosequencing. Concerning the study's data processing: TCRs in the repertoires were matched against a reference library of SARS-CoV-2-specific TCRs that had been generated with the MIRA antigen-specificity platform. Breadth was defined as the fraction of unique TCRs that were SARS-CoV-2-associated, and depth was defined as the fraction of total T cells that were SARS-CoV-2-associated. Using the MIRA data, every spike-specific TCR was mapped to the spike region that the TCR reacted to and assigned to either a CD4 or a CD8 class. Log10-transformed breadth and depth values were compared by one-way ANOVA with Sidak's multiple comparisons tests. TCRdb retrieved this table from immuneACCESS and kept in-frame rearrangements only. Not all clones are present; in checked studies, unresolved V genes account for under half, and no reason is known for the remainder. D and trimming come from the DNA, and the V and J calls and clone size come from that table. The sample data list under 130,000 clones, and more than 70% of these were observed just once. The top ten clones comprise roughly 9.2% of the sample.

Here the sequenced sample was peripheral blood, taken on day 0 of AZD1222 vaccination. The chain links TRBV5-1 with TRBJ2-1; a confident D gene designation cannot be given. The sequence was collected from an adult in good health. The CDR3 protein is CASSSHADEQFF. Read as DNA, the sequence is TGCGCCAGCAGCTCCCACGCCGATGAGCAGTTCTTC.